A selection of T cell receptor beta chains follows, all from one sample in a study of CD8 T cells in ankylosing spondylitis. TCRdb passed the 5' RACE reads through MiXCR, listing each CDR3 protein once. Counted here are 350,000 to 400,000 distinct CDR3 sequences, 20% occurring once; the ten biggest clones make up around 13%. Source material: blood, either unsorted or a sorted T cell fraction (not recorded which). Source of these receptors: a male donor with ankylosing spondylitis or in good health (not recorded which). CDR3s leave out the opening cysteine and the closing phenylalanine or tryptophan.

cdr3_aa: ASSVGTSGGWEQF; v_call: TRBV9; j_call: TRBJ2-1
cdr3_aa: ASSSHEGYNEQF; v_call: TRBV5-5; j_call: TRBJ2-1
cdr3_aa: ASSQTGSEQY; v_call: TRBV3-1; j_call: TRBJ2-7
cdr3_aa: ASSLARTAQETQY; v_call: TRBV12-3/TRBV12-4; j_call: TRBJ2-5
cdr3_aa: ASSSTGEGATDTQY; v_call: TRBV6-2/TRBV6-3; j_call: TRBJ2-3
cdr3_aa: ASSLGPRETQY; v_call: TRBV12-3/TRBV12-4; j_call: TRBJ2-5
cdr3_aa: ASVSLIYNEQF; v_call: TRBV27; j_call: TRBJ2-1
cdr3_aa: ASSPDASYNEQF; v_call: TRBV6-1; j_call: TRBJ2-1
cdr3_aa: ASRSVVYEQY; v_call: TRBV5-5; j_call: TRBJ2-7
cdr3_aa: ASSARTSGGQYEQY; v_call: TRBV9; j_call: TRBJ2-7
cdr3_aa: SAGQAHGEAF; v_call: TRBV20-1; j_call: TRBJ1-1
cdr3_aa: SVERGAYNEQF; v_call: TRBV29-1; j_call: TRBJ2-1
cdr3_aa: ASTRTGGLNTEAF; v_call: TRBV12-3/TRBV12-4; j_call: TRBJ1-1
cdr3_aa: ASSAGTADNQPQH; v_call: TRBV6-1; j_call: TRBJ1-5
cdr3_aa: ASSHNGGGNYEQY; v_call: TRBV7-8; j_call: TRBJ2-7
cdr3_aa: ASSTSSGTYGYT; v_call: TRBV7-9; j_call: TRBJ1-2
cdr3_aa: ASSPWTGAGGETQY; v_call: TRBV5-1; j_call: TRBJ2-5
cdr3_aa: ASASSGELF; v_call: TRBV12-5; j_call: TRBJ2-2
cdr3_aa: ASSDAPGLAGTDTQY; v_call: TRBV9; j_call: TRBJ2-3
cdr3_aa: SARDLKGAGELF; v_call: TRBV20-1; j_call: TRBJ2-2
cdr3_aa: ASSLRGQGGETQY; v_call: TRBV9; j_call: TRBJ2-5
cdr3_aa: ASSQDPSGGPTDTQY; v_call: TRBV4-1; j_call: TRBJ2-3
cdr3_aa: ATSEDRTGPYNEQF; v_call: TRBV24-1; j_call: TRBJ2-1
cdr3_aa: ASTQGPFINTEAF; v_call: TRBV12-3/TRBV12-4; j_call: TRBJ1-1
cdr3_aa: ASSYGRGGLYEQY; v_call: TRBV12-3/TRBV12-4; j_call: TRBJ2-7
cdr3_aa: ASSQGGDTQY; v_call: TRBV5-6; j_call: TRBJ2-3
cdr3_aa: ASTPGLAGAQGRAQY; v_call: TRBV6-2/TRBV6-3; j_call: TRBJ2-5
cdr3_aa: AISLGLAGGPNTGELF; v_call: TRBV4-2; j_call: TRBJ2-2
cdr3_aa: ASSLLEGALDTEAF; v_call: TRBV12-3/TRBV12-4; j_call: TRBJ1-1
cdr3_aa: ATQAGDYGYT; v_call: TRBV28; j_call: TRBJ1-2
cdr3_aa: AWREGWGTDTQY; v_call: TRBV30; j_call: TRBJ2-3
cdr3_aa: ASSHGNSYEQY; v_call: TRBV3-1; j_call: TRBJ2-7
cdr3_aa: ATSESWGLGGELF; v_call: TRBV15; j_call: TRBJ2-2
cdr3_aa: AWTTGTQGDTQY; v_call: TRBV30; j_call: TRBJ2-3
cdr3_aa: AISDDRNQPQH; v_call: TRBV10-3; j_call: TRBJ1-5
cdr3_aa: ASTPRVLSEKLF; v_call: TRBV11-2; j_call: TRBJ1-4
cdr3_aa: ASREAQGVYNEQF; v_call: TRBV5-1; j_call: TRBJ2-1
cdr3_aa: ASSTGLAPGADTQY; v_call: TRBV7-8; j_call: TRBJ2-3
cdr3_aa: SAPGPQGPYEQY; v_call: TRBV20-1; j_call: TRBJ2-7
cdr3_aa: SKNRGQTEAF; v_call: TRBV20-1; j_call: TRBJ1-1
cdr3_aa: ASSFRGRDGDEQF; v_call: TRBV5-5; j_call: TRBJ2-1
cdr3_aa: ASSLSSGSSYEQY; v_call: TRBV27; j_call: TRBJ2-7
cdr3_aa: ASRLTSPPEDEQF; v_call: TRBV12-3/TRBV12-4; j_call: TRBJ2-1
cdr3_aa: ASSHTVDEQY; v_call: TRBV5-6; j_call: TRBJ2-7
cdr3_aa: ASSSSGTYNEQF; v_call: TRBV12-3/TRBV12-4; j_call: TRBJ2-1
cdr3_aa: ASSLQGPWDEQF; v_call: TRBV12-3/TRBV12-4; j_call: TRBJ2-1
cdr3_aa: AISERWGADTGELF; v_call: TRBV10-3; j_call: TRBJ2-2
cdr3_aa: ASSQWEGYNEQF; v_call: TRBV12-3/TRBV12-4; j_call: TRBJ2-1
cdr3_aa: SARDWGGAQIYEQY; v_call: TRBV20-1; j_call: TRBJ2-7
cdr3_aa: SATTGLNEKLF; v_call: TRBV29-1; j_call: TRBJ1-4
cdr3_aa: ASSPRGENTGELF; v_call: TRBV12-3/TRBV12-4; j_call: TRBJ2-2
cdr3_aa: ASSESEIDTQY; v_call: TRBV25-1; j_call: TRBJ2-3
cdr3_aa: ASRGAWEETQY; v_call: TRBV6-2/TRBV6-3; j_call: TRBJ2-5
cdr3_aa: SVTLWNTEAF; v_call: TRBV29-1; j_call: TRBJ1-1